The text below deals with one TCR beta chain. Antigen unknown. The data were obtained in a study of human T cells and chemical hapten exposure. For the study at large: 2% DPC applied to a roughly 2 cm by roughly 2 cm arm area sensitized donors. General study results and limits: While controls formed fewer of them, expanded TCRs formed significantly more large CDR3 similarity clusters.

The time point was: pre-sensitization, week 0. As for treatment: therapeutic diphenylcyclopropenone sensitization with weekly scalp DPC. Blood, whole and unfractionated, served as the source for total RNA extraction. In germline, CDR1 is SQVTM, CDR2 ANQGSEA. Between the trimmed V and J ends, which lost 7 bases and 7 bases, there was a span of 25 bases. The CDR3 length is 15 residues. A single record per CDR3 protein comes from TCRdb applying MiXCR to the RACE reads. Of some 330,000 distinct CDR3 sequences in the sample, around 5% were seen once. This TCR was recovered from a woman in her late teens or twenties with alopecia areata. Some clones in this sample may be carry-over from other donors' samples. The rearrangement uses TRBV29-1 and TRBJ2-5; D possibly corresponds to TRBD1 (5 bases). The sample consisted of whole blood, taken in connection with sensitization to the hapten diphenylcyclopropenone (DPC). CDR3 sequence: CSAGPLGALEVTQYF. The CDR3 DNA follows: TGCAGCGCCGGGCCGCTAGGGGCCTTAGAGGTGACCCAGTACTTC.